The next 15 T cell receptor beta chains were all read from a single sample in a study of cytomegalovirus exposure and HLA in healthy donors. The primer mix had 60 Vbeta and 13 Jbeta primers. Libraries were prepared by immunoSEQ multiplex PCR; TCRdb keeps only in-frame clonotypes and omits some of them. Among 110,000 or so clones, less than 80% were seen once, and the ten largest hold around 1.3%. Sequencing used PBMCs. Receptors were obtained from a man aged 30 to 39 in good health and CMV-seronegative.

This clone was picked up one time. J is TRBJ1-1 and V is TRBV5-1; no definite D call. CDR3 length equals 15 residues. The germline V and J ends were trimmed by 4 bases and 2 bases, with 15 bases remaining between them. CDR1 and CDR2 from the germline V gene are SGHRS and YFSETQ. CDR3 protein: CASSPTGGANTEAFF. The CDR3 DNA sequence: TGCGCCAGCAGCCCGACCGGAGGCGCTAACACTGAAGCTTTCTTT. Using reference TRBV5-1 and TRBJ1-1 for the parts outside the CDR3, the full variable domain is KAGVTQTPRYLIKTRGQQVTLSCSPISGHRSVSWYQQTPGQGLQFLFEYFSETQRNKGNFPGRFSGRQFSNSRSEMNVSTLELGDSALYLCASSPTGGANTEAFFGQGTRLTVV.

For the CDR3, the DNA is TGCGCCAGCAGCCAAGCGAGTGGGAGAGGTGAAGCTTTCTTT. Its translation is CASSQASGRGEAFF. The chain uses TRBV4-3 and TRBJ1-1; no definite D call. The germline V and J ends were trimmed by 1 base and 7 bases, with 13 bases remaining between them. CDR3 length equals 14 residues. Germline V gene data show CDR1 as LGHNA and CDR2 as YSLEER.

The chain is built from TRBV28 and TRBJ1-5; a possible D gene is TRBD1 (5 bases). V gave up 8 bases and J gave up 3 bases, with 14 bases separating them. Germline V gene lookup returns CDR1 MDHEN and CDR2 SYDVKM. The CDR3 totals 14 residues. CDR3 nucleotide sequence: TGTGCCAGCGCTCTGGGGCTGGACAATCAGCCCCAGCATTTT. Translating gives CASALGLDNQPQHF.

This rearrangement joins TRBV7-2 to TRBJ2-1; TRBD2 might be the D (5 bases). The length of the CDR3 is 13 residues. Trimming removed 8 bases at V and 7 bases at J, with 15 bases between. Germline assignment: CDR1 SGHTA and CDR2 FQGNSA. CDR3 amino acids: CASQPRVGNEQFF. The DNA for the CDR3 is TGTGCCAGCCAACCGCGGGTGGGGAATGAGCAGTTCTTC.

The chain carries TRBV7-9 and TRBJ2-3; tentatively, D is TRBD2 (5 bases). Trimming took off 3 bases at V and 5 bases at J, with 15 bases between the two ends. Looked up from germline, CDR1 is SEHNR and CDR2 is FQNEAQ (reference sequence). The CDR3 is 15 amino acids. CDR3 sequence (DNA): TGTGCCAGCAGCTTGGAATTGGTACGGGGAGATACGCAGTATTTT. Translated, it gives CASSLELVRGDTQYF.

The chain combines TRBV28 with TRBJ2-7, with TRBD1 matching 7 bases. With V trimmed by 5 bases and J by 1 base, 11 bases remained unmatched. From germline, CDR1 is MDHEN and CDR2 SYDVKM. The CDR3 is 16 amino acids. The CDR3 sequence: CASSPPTGAASYEQYF. CDR3 DNA sequence: TGTGCCAGCAGTCCCCCTACAGGGGCCGCGTCCTACGAGCAGTACTTC.

The chain recombines TRBV4-3 with TRBJ1-2, with 7 nucleotides matching TRBD1. V lost 0 bases, J lost 5 bases, and 6 bases stayed unmatched. CDR3 size: 15 residues. Germline CDR1 reads LGHNA; CDR2 reads YSLEER. This CDR3 reads CASSQDSGQTYGYTF. CDR3 nucleotides: TGCGCCAGCAGCCAAGACTCGGGACAGACATATGGCTACACCTTC.

V usage is TRBV5-1 and J usage is TRBJ2-1; tentative D call: TRBD2 (5 bases). The CDR3 extends over 17 amino acids. Germline V gene sequence: CDR1 SGHRS, CDR2 YFSETQ. Trimming left V 1 base short and J 10 bases short, with 24 bases between. CDR3 sequence (DNA): TGCGCCAGCAGCTTGTCGTCTCCGGGGAGAAGTCTGGGCGAGCAGTTCTTC. Translating gives CASSLSSPGRSLGEQFF.

On this clone itself: A read error may produce the germline difference seen at one junction end. The chain couples TRBV11-3 to TRBJ2-7, with 10 positions matching TRBD1. CDR1 and CDR2 from the germline V gene are SGHNT and YENEEA. This CDR3 is 12 amino acids long. CDR3 DNA sequence: TGTGCCAGCAGCTGGCGACAGGGGGCCCCCCCCTTC. Protein: CASSWRQGAPPF.

This chain connects TRBV7-9 to TRBJ2-1; 9 nucleotides agree with TRBD2. Germline V gene data show CDR1 as SEHNR and CDR2 as FQNEAQ (reference sequence). Trimming took 5 bases from V and 0 from J; bases not matched to a gene: 11. This CDR3 region has 18 residues. CDR3 in amino acids: CASSDIFAGGSSYNEQFF. The CDR3 region has the DNA TGTGCCAGCAGCGATATCTTTGCGGGGGGGAGCTCCTACAATGAGCAGTTCTTC.

The chain carries TRBV7-8 and TRBJ1-2; no clear D gene. Trimming shortened V by 1 base and J by 4 bases, and 10 bases separated the two germline ends. The CDR3 is 14 residues long. In germline, CDR1 is SGHVS, CDR2 FQNEAQ. CDR3 in amino acids: CASSLDVSGYGYTF. For the CDR3, the DNA is TGTGCCAGCAGCTTAGATGTTTCGGGCTATGGCTACACCTTC.

The rearrangement joins TRBV15 to TRBJ1-1, with no clear D. The CDR3 runs to 16 residues. V was pared by 0 bases and J by 0 bases, with 11 bases between. Germline assignment: CDR1 LNHNV and CDR2 YYDKDF (reference sequence). CDR3 DNA sequence: TGTGCCACCAGCAGAGAGGCAGGTAGTATGAACACTGAAGCTTTCTTT. Protein product: CATSREAGSMNTEAFF.

This chain uses TRBV7-2 with TRBJ2-5; D is uncertain. Germline V CDR1 and CDR2: SGHTA, FQGNSA. This CDR3 is 12 amino acids long. Between the trimmed V and J ends, which lost 6 bases and 5 bases, there was a span of 10 bases. CDR3 in amino acids: CASRSSQETQYF. The DNA for the CDR3 is TGTGCCAGCAGGTCCTCTCAGGAGACCCAGTACTTC.

The genes are TRBV6-4 and TRBJ1-5; D possibly corresponds to TRBD1 (6 bases). The V end was cut by 11 bases, the J end by 0 bases, with 23 bases between. The V gene's germline CDR1 is MRHNA and CDR2 SNTAGT. This CDR3 spans 17 amino acids. The DNA of the CDR3 is TGTGCCGACATACAGGGAGCCGGACGATATAGCAATCAGCCCCAGCATTTT. This translates into CADIQGAGRYSNQPQHF.

The chain couples TRBV5-4 to TRBJ2-3, with TRBD1 identical over 8 bases. The ends lost 4 bases at V and 7 bases at J; junction bases unmatched: 11. The CDR3 covers 15 residues. CDR1 and CDR2 (germline): SGHNT, YYREEE (reference sequence). Here the CDR3 reads CASSHPGGPMNTQYF. The CDR3 coding sequence is TGTGCCAGCAGCCATCCAGGGGGCCCAATGAATACGCAGTATTTT.